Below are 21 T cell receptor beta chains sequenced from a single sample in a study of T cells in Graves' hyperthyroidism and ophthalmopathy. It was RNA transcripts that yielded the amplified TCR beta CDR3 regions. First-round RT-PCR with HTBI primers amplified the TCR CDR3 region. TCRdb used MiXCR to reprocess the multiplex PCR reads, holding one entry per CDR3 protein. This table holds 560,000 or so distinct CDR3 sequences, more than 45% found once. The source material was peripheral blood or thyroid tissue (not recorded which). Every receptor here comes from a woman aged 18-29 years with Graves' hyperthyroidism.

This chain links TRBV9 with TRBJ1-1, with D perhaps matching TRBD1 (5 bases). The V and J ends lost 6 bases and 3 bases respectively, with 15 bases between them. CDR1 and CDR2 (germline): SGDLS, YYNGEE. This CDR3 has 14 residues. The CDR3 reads CASTPWGFDTEAFF. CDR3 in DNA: TGTGCCAGCACCCCGTGGGGGTTTGACACTGAAGCTTTCTTT.

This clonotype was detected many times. CDR3 sequence (DNA): TGTGCCAGCAATCAGGACAGGGTTAATCAGCCCCAGCATTTT. The encoded protein is CASNQDRVNQPQHF. The chain carries TRBV2 and TRBJ1-5; 8 nucleotides match TRBD1. V gave up 7 bases and J gave up 4 bases; unmatched junction bases: 6. Germline CDR1 is SNHLY and CDR2 is FYNNEI. This CDR3 region has 14 residues.

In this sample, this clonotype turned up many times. In DNA form, the CDR3 reads TGTGCCAGTGCCAGGGGGCACACTGAAGCTTTCTTT. Its translation: CASARGHTEAFF. The chain employs TRBV19 and TRBJ1-1, with TRBD1 matching over 8 bases. J lost 3 bases, V lost 8 bases, and 2 bases had no gene match. This CDR3 has 12 amino acids. Germline CDR1 reads LNHDA; CDR2 reads SQIVND (reference sequence).

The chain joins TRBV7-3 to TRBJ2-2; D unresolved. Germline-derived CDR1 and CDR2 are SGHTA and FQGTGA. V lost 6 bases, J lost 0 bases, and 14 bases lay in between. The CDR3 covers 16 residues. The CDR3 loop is CASSYHDGTNTGELFF. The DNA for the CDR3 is TGTGCCAGCAGTTACCATGACGGAACGAACACCGGGGAGCTGTTTTTT.

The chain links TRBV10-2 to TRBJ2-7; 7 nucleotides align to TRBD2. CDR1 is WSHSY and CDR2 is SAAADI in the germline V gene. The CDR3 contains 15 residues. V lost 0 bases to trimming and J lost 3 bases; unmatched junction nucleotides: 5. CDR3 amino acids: CASSESRERGYEQYF. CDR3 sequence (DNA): TGCGCCAGCAGTGAGTCGCGGGAGAGGGGCTACGAGCAGTACTTC.

Written as DNA, the CDR3 is TGTGCCAGCACTCGAGGGAGTACCCCGGACACAGATACGCAGTATTTT. This gives the protein CASTRGSTPDTDTQYF. V is TRBV2 and J is TRBJ2-3; maybe TRBD2 (5 bases). The CDR3 length is 16 residues. The germline CDR1 and CDR2 sequences are SNHLY and FYNNEI. V was shortened by 7 bases and J by 2 bases, with 19 bases between the two germline ends.

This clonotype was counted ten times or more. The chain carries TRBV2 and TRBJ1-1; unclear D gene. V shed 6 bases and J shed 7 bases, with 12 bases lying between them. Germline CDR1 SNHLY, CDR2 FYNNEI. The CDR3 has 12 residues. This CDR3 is CASRQGLLEAFF. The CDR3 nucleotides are TGTGCCAGCAGGCAAGGCTTGCTTGAAGCTTTCTTT.

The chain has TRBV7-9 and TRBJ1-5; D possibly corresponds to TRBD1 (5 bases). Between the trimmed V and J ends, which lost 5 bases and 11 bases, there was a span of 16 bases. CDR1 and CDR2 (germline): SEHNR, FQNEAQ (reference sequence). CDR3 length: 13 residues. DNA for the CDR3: TGTGCCAGCAGCACTGGGACGGAGGTGACCCAGCATTTT. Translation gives CASSTGTEVTQHF.

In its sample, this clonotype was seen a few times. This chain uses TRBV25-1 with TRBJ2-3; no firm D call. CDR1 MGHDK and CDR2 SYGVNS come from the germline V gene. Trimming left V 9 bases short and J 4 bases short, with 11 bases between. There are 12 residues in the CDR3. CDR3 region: CASKSAADTQYF. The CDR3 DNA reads TGTGCCAGTAAGTCCGCGGCAGATACGCAGTATTTT.

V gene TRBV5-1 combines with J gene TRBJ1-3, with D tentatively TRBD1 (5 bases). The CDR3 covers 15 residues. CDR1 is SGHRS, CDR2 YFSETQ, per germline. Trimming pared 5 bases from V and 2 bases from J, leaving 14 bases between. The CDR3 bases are TGCGCCAGCAGTCCCACCCAGGGTGCTGGAAACACCATATATTTT. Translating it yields CASSPTQGAGNTIYF.

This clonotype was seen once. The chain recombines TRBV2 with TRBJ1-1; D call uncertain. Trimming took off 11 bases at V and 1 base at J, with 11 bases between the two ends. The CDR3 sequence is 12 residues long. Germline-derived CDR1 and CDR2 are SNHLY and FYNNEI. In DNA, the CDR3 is TGTGCCGCCGGGCGGGAGAACACTGAAGCTTTCTTT. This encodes CAAGRENTEAFF.

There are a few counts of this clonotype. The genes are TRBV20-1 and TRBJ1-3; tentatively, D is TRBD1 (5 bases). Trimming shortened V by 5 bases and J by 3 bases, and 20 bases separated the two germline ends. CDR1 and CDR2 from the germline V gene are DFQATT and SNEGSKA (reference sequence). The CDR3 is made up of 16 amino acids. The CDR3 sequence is CSAQGQPGEGGNTIYF. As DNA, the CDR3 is TGCAGTGCTCAGGGCCAGCCGGGCGAGGGTGGAAACACCATATATTTT.

In nucleotides, the CDR3 is TGCGCCAGCGAGTCAGTGAACACCGGGGAGCTGTTTTTT. This translates into CASESVNTGELFF. The chain is built from TRBV5-1 and TRBJ2-2, with D hard to call. Germline values: CDR1 SGHRS, CDR2 YFSETQ. With 7 bases removed from V and 1 base from J, the gap between germline ends came to 8 bases. The CDR3 contains 13 residues.

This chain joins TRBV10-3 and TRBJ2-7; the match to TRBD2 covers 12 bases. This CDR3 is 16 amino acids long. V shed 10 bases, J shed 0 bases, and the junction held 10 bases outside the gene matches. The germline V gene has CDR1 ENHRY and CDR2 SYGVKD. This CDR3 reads CASTSTSGRGSYEQYF. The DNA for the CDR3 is TGTGCCAGCACCTCGACTAGCGGGAGAGGCTCCTACGAGCAGTACTTC.

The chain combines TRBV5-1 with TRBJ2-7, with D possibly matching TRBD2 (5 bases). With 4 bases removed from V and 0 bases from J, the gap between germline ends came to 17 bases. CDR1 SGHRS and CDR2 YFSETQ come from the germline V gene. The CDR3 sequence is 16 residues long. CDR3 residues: CASSVGVSSASYEQYF. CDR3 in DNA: TGCGCCAGCAGCGTGGGAGTCAGTTCAGCCTCCTACGAGCAGTACTTC.

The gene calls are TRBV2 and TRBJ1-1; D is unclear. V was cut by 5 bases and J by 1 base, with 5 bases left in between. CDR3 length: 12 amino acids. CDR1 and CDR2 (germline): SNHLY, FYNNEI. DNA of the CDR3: TGTGCCAGCAGTTCCTGGAACACTGAAGCTTTCTTT. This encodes CASSSWNTEAFF.

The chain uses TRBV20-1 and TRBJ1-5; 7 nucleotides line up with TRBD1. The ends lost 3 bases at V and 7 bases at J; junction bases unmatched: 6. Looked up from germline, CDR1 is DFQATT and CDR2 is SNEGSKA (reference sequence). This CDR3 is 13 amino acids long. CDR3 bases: TGCAGTGCTAGTTCCACAGGGGTGCAGCCCCAGCATTTT. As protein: CSASSTGVQPQHF.

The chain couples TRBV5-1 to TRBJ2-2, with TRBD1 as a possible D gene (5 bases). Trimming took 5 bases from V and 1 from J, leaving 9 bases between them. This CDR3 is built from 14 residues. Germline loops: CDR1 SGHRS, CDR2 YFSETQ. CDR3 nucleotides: TGCGCCAGCAGGAACGGACAGAACACCGGGGAGCTGTTTTTT. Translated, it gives CASRNGQNTGELFF.

The CDR3 DNA sequence: TGTGCCAGCACCCGCGCGGTTGGCACAGATACGCAGTATTTT. Translated, it gives CASTRAVGTDTQYF. V and J are TRBV4-2 and TRBJ2-3; D unclear. The CDR3 sequence is 14 residues long. The germline CDR1 and CDR2 sequences are LGHNA and YNFKEQ. Trimming stripped 7 bases from V and 1 base from J, with 12 bases between.

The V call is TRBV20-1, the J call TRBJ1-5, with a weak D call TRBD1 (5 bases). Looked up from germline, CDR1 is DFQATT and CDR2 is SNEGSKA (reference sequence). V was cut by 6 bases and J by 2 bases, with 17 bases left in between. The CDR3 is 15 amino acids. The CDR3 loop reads CSAAPQQGGNQPQHF. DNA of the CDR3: TGCAGTGCCGCCCCTCAGCAGGGTGGCAATCAGCCCCAGCATTTT.

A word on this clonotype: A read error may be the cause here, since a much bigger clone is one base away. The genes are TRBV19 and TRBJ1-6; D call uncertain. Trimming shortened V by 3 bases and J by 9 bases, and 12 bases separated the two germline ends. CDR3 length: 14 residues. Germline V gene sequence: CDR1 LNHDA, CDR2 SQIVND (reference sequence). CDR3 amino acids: CASSMVGGGSPLHF. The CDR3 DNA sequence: TGTGCCAGTAGTATGGTCGGCGGAGGTTCACCCCTCCACTTT.